The 4 T cell receptor beta chains below come from one sample, sequenced in a study of blood T cells in healthy people across ages (dated by TCRdb to the mid-2010s). The library was generated by 5' RACE. Sequencing was carried out with an Illumina HiSeq 2500. A second PCR of about 6 to 11 cycles was performed with a sample-barcoded 5' primer and a J-beta primer mix. TCRdb reran the public reads through fastp at Q25 and MiXCR, keeping productive beta chains. Rows are unified per CDR3 protein, each entry keeping the most common DNA and genes. Recorded for this sample are more than 1,400,000 distinct CDR3 sequences; about 43% of them occurred a single time. Clones ranked in the top ten supply less than 8% of the sample. The sample taken for sequencing was blood. Receptors originate from a woman between 18 and 29 years old in good health.

In regard to this clonotype: The junction and the germline gene differ at one end; a read error may be behind it. The chain links TRBV7-2 to TRBJ2-1, with 7 bases matching TRBD2. The CDR3 loop spans 16 amino acids. The V gene's germline CDR1 is SGHTA and CDR2 FQGNSA. The CDR3 is CANSLRPGGGNNEQFF. The CDR3 DNA follows: TGTGCCAACAGCTTAAGGCCTGGGGGGGGAAACAATGAGCAGTTCTTC. The full variable domain, its missing parts supplied by reference TRBV7-2 and TRBJ2-1, is GAGVSQSPSNKVTEKGKDVELRCDPISGHTALYWYRQSLGQGLEFLIYFQGNSAPDKSGLPSDRFSAERTGGSVSTLTIQRTQQEDSAVYLCANSLRPGGGNNEQFFGPGTRLTVL.

This clonotype has a handful of counts. The rearrangement uses TRBV2 and TRBJ1-2; TRBD1 is a possible D gene (5 bases). This CDR3 comprises 12 residues. The ends were cut back, 7 bases at V and 6 bases at J, with 12 bases in the middle. The V gene's germline CDR1 is SNHLY and CDR2 FYNNEI. This CDR3 reads CASTETRDGYTF. DNA for the CDR3: TGTGCCAGCACCGAGACCAGGGATGGCTACACCTTC.

V is TRBV20-1 and J is TRBJ2-1, with 7 positions matching TRBD2. J lost 7 bases, V lost 3 bases, and 6 bases had no gene match. This CDR3 region has 13 residues. Germline values: CDR1 DFQATT, CDR2 SNEGSKA (reference sequence). CDR3 residues: CSARETSTNEQFF. CDR3 in DNA: TGCAGTGCTAGGGAGACTAGCACTAATGAGCAGTTCTTC.

This clonotype was seen a few times. The V gene is TRBV4-1, the J gene TRBJ1-6, with 8 bases lining up with TRBD1. CDR1 and CDR2 (germline): MGHRA, YSYEKL. This CDR3 contains 16 residues. The V gene end was trimmed by 1 base and the J gene end by 5 bases; junction bases not matched to a gene: 4. The CDR3 DNA reads as TGCGCCAGCAGCCAAGTCCCGACAGGGGATAATTCACCCCTCCACTTT. Translation gives CASSQVPTGDNSPLHF.